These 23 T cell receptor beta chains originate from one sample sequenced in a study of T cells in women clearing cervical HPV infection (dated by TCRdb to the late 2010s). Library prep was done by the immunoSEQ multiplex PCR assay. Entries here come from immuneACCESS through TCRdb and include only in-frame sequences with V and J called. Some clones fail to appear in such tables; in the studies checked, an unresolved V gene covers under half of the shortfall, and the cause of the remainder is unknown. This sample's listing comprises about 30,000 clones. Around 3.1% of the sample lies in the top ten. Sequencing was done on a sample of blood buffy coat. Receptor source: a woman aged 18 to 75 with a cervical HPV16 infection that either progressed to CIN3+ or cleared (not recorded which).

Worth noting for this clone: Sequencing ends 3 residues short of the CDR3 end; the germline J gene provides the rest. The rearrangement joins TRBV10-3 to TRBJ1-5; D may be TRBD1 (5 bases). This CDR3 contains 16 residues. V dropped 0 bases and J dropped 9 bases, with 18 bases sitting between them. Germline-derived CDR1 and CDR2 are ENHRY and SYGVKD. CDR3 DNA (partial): TGTGCCATCAGTGAGTCGGGGGGGAAGGGGAAGCGGCCC. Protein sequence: CAISESGGKGKRP. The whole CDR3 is CAISESGGKGKRPQHF.

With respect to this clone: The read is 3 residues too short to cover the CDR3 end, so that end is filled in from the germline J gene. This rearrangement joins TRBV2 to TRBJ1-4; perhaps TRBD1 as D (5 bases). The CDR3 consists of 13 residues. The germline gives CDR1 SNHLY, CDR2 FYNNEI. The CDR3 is CASSGGFGEKLFF. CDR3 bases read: TGTGCCAGCAGCGGGGGTTTCGGGGAGAAA.

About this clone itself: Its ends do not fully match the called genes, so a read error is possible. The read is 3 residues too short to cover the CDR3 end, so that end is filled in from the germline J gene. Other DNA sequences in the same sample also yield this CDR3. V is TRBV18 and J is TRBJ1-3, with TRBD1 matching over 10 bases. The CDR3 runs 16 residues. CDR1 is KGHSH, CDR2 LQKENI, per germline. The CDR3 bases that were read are TGTGCCGGCACCGGGACAGGGGTGATCTCTGGAAACACA. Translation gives CAGTGTGVISGNT. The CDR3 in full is CAGTGTGVISGNTIYF.

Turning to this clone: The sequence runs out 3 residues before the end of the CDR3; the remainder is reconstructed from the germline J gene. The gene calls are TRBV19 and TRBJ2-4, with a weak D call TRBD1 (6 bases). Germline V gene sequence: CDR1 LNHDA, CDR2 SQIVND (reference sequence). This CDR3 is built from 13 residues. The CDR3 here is CASRTRGDYGQYF. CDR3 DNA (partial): TGTGCCAGTAGGACCAGGGGAGACTATGGT.

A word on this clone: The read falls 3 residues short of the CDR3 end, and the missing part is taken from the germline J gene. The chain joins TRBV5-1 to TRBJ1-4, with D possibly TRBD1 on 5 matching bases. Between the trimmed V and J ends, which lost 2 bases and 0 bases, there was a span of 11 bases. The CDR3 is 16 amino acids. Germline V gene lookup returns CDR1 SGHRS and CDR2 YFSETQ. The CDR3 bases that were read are TGCGCCAGCAGCTTTGGGGCGCCGGCAACTAATGAAAAA. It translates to CASSFGAPATNEK. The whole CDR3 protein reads CASSFGAPATNEKLFF.

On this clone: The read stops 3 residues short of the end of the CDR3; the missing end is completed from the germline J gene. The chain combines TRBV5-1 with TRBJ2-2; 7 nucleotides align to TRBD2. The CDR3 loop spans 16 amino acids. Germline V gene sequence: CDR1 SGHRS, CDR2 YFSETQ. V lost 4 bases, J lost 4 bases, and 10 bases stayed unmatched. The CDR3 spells CASSERGGGVTGELFF. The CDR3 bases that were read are TGCGCCAGCAGCGAGCGCGGGGGAGGTGTCACCGGGGAG.

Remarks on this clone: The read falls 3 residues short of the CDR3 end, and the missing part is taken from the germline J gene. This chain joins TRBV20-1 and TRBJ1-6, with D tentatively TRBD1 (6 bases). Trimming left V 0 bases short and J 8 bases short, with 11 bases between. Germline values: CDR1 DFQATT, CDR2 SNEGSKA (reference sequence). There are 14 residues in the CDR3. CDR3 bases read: TGCAGTGCTAGAGATCGCGACAGGCATTCACCC. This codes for CSARDRDRHSP. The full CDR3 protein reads CSARDRDRHSPLHF.

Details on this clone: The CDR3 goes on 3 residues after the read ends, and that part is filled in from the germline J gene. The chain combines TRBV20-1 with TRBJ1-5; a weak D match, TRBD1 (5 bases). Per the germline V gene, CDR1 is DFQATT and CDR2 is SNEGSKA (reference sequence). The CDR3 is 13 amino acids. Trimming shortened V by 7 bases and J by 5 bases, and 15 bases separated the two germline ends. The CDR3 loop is CSVSGDRDQPQHF. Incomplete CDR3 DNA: TGCAGTGTATCGGGGGATAGGGATCAGCCC.

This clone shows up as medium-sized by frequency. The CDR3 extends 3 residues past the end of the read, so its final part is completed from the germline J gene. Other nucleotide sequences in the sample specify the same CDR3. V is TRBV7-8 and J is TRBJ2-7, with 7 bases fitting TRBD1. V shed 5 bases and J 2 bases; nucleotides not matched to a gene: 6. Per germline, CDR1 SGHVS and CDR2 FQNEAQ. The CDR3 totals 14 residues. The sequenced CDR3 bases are TGTGCCAGCAGCAAACGGGACAGTCCCTACGAG. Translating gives CASSKRDSPYE. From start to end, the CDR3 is CASSKRDSPYEQYF. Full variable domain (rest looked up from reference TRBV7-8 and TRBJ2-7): GAGVSQSPRYKVAKRGQDVALRCDPISGHVSLFWYQQALGQGPEFLTYFQNEAQLDKSGLPSDRFFAERPEGSVSTLKIQRTQQEDSAVYLCASSKRDSPYEQYFGPGTRLTVT.

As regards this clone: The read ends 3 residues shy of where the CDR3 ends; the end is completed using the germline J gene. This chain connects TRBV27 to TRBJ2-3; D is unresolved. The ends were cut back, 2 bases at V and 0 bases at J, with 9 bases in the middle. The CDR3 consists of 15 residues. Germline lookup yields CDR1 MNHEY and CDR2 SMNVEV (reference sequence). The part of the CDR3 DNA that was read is TGTGCCAGCAGTTTACGTATTTCCAGCACAGATACG. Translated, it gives CASSLRISSTDT. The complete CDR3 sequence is CASSLRISSTDTQYF.

CDR3 sequence: CSASSRQGAKPQHF. The CDR3 DNA, read in part, is TGCAGTGCTAGTTCTCGCCAGGGGGCAAAGCCC. V usage is TRBV20-1 and J usage is TRBJ1-5; 8 nucleotides line up with TRBD1. Coverage ceases 3 residues before the CDR3 finishes, and the germline J gene fills in the end. Germline V gene sequence: CDR1 DFQATT, CDR2 SNEGSKA (reference sequence). The CDR3 runs 14 residues. The V segment lost 3 bases and the J segment 8 bases; nucleotides outside the gene matches: 9.

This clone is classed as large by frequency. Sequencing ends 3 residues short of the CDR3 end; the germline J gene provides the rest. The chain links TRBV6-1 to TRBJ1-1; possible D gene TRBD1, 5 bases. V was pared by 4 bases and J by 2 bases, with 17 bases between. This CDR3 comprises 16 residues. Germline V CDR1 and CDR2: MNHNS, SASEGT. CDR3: CASSVFGGVGNTEAFF. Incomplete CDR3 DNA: TGTGCCAGCAGTGTTTTTGGGGGGGTTGGAAACACTGAA.

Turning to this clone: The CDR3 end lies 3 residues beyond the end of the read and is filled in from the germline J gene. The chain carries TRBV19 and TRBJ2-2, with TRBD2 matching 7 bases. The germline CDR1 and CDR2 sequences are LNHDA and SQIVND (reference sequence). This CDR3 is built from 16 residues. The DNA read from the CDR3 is TGTGCCAGTAGTATACACGCGGGACTACCTGGTGAAAAG. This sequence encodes CASSIHAGLPGEK. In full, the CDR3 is CASSIHAGLPGEKLFF.

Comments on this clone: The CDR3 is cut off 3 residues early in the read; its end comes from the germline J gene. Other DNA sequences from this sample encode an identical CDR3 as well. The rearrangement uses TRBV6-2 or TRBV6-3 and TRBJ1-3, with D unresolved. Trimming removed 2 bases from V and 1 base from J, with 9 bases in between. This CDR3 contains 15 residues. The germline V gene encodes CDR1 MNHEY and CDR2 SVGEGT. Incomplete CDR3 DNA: TGTGCCAGCAGTTACACCGGAGCGTCTGGAAACACC. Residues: CASSYTGASGNT. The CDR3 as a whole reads CASSYTGASGNTIYF.

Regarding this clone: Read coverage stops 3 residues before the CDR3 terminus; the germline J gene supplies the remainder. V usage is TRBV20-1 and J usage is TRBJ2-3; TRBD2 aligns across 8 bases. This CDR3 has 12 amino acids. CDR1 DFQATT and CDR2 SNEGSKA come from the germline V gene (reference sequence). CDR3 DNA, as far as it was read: TGCAGTGCCCTCGGGGGGGGTGAGACG. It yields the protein CSALGGGET. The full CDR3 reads CSALGGGETQYF.

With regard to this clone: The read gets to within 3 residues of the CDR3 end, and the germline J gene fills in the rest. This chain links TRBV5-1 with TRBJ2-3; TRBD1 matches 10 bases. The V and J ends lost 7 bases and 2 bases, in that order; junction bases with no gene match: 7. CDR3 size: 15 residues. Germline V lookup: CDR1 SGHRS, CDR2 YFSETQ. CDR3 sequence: CASGRQGAFTDTQYF. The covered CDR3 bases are TGCGCCAGCGGTAGACAGGGGGCTTTCACAGATACG.

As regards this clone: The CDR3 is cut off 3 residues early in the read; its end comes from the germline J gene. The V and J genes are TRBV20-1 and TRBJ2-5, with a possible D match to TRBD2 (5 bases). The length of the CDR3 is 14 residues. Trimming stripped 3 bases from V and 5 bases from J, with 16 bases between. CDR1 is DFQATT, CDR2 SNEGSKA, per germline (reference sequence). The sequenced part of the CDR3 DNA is TGCAGTGCTAGGCCTCTTGGAGGCAGGGAGACC. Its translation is CSARPLGGRET. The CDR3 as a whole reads CSARPLGGRETQYF.

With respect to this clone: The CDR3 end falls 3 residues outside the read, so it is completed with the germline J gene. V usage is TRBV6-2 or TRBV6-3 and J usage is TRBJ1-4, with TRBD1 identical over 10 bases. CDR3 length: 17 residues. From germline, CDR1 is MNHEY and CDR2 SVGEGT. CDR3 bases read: TGTGCCAGCAGTTACGGGGACAGGGGCGGAGGCGGCAACGTA. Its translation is CASSYGDRGGGGNV. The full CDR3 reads CASSYGDRGGGGNVLFF.

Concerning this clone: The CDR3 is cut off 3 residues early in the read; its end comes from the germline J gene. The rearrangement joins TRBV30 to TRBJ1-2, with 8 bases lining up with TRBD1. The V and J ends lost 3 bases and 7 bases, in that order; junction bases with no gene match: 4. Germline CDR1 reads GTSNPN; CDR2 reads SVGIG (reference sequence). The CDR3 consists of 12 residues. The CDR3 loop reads CAWRDREGGYTF. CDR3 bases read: TGTGCCTGGAGGGACAGGGAGGGTGGC.

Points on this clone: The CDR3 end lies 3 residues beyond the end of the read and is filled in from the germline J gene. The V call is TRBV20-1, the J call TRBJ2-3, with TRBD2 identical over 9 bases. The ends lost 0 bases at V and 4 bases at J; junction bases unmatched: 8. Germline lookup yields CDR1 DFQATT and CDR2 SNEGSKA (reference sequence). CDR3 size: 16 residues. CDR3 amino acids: CSARDLASGDADTQYF. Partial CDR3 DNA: TGCAGTGCTAGAGATCTGGCTAGCGGGGACGCAGATACG.

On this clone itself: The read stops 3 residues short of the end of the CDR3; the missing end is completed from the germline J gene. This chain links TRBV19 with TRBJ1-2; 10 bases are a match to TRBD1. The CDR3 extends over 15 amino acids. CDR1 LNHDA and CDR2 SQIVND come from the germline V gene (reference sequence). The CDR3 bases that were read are TGTGCCAGTAGTTTCGGGACAGGGGCGTCGTACGAC. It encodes CASSFGTGASYD. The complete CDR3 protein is CASSFGTGASYDYTF. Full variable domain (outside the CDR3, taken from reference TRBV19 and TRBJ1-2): DGGITQSPKYLFRKEGQNVTLSCEQNLNHDAMYWYRQDPGQGLRLIYYSQIVNDFQKGDIAEGYSVSREKKESFPLTVTSAQKNPTAFYLCASSFGTGASYDYTFGSGTRLTVV.

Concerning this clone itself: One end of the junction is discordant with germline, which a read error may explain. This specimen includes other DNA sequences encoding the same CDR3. CDR3 DNA, as far as it was read: TGCAGTGCTAGATACCAGGGAATTGGAAACACA. Its translation is CSARYQGIGNT. The full CDR3 protein is CSARYQGIGNTIYF. This rearrangement joins TRBV20-1 to TRBJ1-3; maybe TRBD1 (5 bases). The read terminates 3 residues ahead of where the CDR3 ends, so the germline J gene completes it. CDR3 length equals 14 residues. Looked up from germline, CDR1 is DFQATT and CDR2 is SNEGSKA (reference sequence).

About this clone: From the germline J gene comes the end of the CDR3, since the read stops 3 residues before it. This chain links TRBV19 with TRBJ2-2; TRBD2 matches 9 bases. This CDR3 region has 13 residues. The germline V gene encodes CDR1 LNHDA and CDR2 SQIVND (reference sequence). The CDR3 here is CATRAGGANVLFF. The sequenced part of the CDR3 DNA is TGTGCCACACGGGCGGGGGGGGCCAACGTG.